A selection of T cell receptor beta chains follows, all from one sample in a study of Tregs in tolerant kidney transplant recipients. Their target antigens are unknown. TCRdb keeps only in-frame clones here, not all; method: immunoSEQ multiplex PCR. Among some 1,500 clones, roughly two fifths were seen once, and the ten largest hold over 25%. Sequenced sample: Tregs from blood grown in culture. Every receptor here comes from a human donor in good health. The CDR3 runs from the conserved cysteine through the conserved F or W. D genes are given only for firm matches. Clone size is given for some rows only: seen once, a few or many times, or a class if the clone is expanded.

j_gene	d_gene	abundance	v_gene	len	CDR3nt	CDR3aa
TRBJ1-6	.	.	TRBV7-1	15	TGTGCCAGCAGCTCCCAGGGCGTGGATAATTCACCCCTCCACTTT	CASSSQGVDNSPLHF
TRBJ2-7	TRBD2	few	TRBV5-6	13	TGTGCCAGCAGCCCCGGACTAGGATACGAGCAGTACTTC	CASSPGLGYEQYF
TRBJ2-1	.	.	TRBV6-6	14	TGTGCCAGCAGTTACAGGGGTCGTAGTGATGAGCAGTTCTTC	CASSYRGRSDEQFF
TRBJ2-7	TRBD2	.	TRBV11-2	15	TGTGCCAGCAGCCCAAAAAATGGACTAGTCGGCGAGCAGTACTTC	CASSPKNGLVGEQYF
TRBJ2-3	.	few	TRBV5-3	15	TGTGCCAGCAGGGGCGGCGGAGGGACCACAGATACGCAGTATTTT	CASRGGGGTTDTQYF
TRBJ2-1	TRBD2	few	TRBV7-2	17	TGTGCCAGCAGCTCGCCGACTAGCGGGAGTATCTACAATGAGCAGTTCTTC	CASSSPTSGSIYNEQFF
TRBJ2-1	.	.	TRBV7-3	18	TGTGCCAGCAGCCTTACCACGAGGGTAGCCAGCTCCTACAATGAGCAGTTCTTC	CASSLTTRVASSYNEQFF
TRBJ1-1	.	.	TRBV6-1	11	TGTGCCAGCAGGGAGGATTTTTCGGCTTTCTTT	CASREDFSAFF
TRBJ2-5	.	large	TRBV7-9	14	TGTGCCAGCAGCCGTTCCAGGGGCCAAGAGACCCAGTACTTC	CASSRSRGQETQYF
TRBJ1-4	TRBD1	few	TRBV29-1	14	TGCAGCGCCAGACAGGGAACCATTAATGAAAAACTGTTTTTT	CSARQGTINEKLFF
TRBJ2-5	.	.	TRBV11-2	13	TGTGCCAGCAGCTTAGATTGGCAAGAGACCCAGTACTTC	CASSLDWQETQYF
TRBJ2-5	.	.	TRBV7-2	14	TGTGCCAGCAGCCGTTCCAGGGGCCAAGAGACCCAGTACTTC	CASSRSRGQETQYF
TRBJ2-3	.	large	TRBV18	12	TGTGCCAGCTCACCAAGACGGTCACAAAAGTATTTT	CASSPRRSQKYF
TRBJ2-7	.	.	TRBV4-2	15	TGTGCCAGCAGCCGATCAGGCACAAGGTCCTACGAGCAGTACTTC	CASSRSGTRSYEQYF
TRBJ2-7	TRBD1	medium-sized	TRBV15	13	TGTGCCACCAGTAGGACAGGGGGCGGGGAGCAGTACTTC	CATSRTGGGEQYF
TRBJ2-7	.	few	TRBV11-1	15	TGTGCCAGCAGCCGATTGCAGGGTCACTCCTTTGAGCAGTACTTC	CASSRLQGHSFEQYF
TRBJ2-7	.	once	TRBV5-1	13	TGCGCCAGCAGCTTGGGCAGGGAATCCGAGCAGTACTTC	CASSLGRESEQYF
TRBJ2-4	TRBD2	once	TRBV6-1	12	TGTGCCAGCGGGCGGGAGAAAAACATTCAGTACTTC	CASGREKNIQYF
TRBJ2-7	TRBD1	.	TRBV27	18	TGTGCCAGCAGTAGACCGACAGGGGGCGTATTCAGGGTCTACGAGCAGTACTTC	CASSRPTGGVFRVYEQYF
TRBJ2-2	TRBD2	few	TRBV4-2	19	TGTGCCAGCAGCCAAGAGAGGGGACTAGCGGCTTCGAACACCGGGGAGCTGTTTTTT	CASSQERGLAASNTGELFF
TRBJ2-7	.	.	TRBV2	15	TGTGCCAGCAGCCGATCAGGCACAAGGTCCTACGAGCAGTACTTC	CASSRSGTRSYEQYF
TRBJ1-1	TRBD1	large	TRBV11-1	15	TGTGCCAGCAGCTCTTCCCGGACAGGGGTTAGTAGAGCTTTCTTT	CASSSSRTGVSRAFF
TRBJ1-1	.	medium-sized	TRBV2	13	TGTGCCAGCAGCTTCCGCAGGGTCCCTGAAGCTTTCTTT	CASSFRRVPEAFF
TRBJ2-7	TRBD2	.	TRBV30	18	TGTGCCTGGAGGCCCCACGGCCTACTAGCGGGGGGAAAGTACGAGCAGTACTTC	CAWRPHGLLAGGKYEQYF
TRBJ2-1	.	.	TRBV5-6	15	TGTGCCAGCAGCTTGGCCGGGCCAGGGAGAGATGAGCAGTTCTTC	CASSLAGPGRDEQFF
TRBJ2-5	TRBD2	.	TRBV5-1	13	TGCGCCAGCGGTGGGAGCGGGAGGGAGACCCAGTACTTC	CASGGSGRETQYF
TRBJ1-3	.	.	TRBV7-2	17	TGTGCCAGCAGCCCCGCCGAGCCCACAGCCTACGGAAACACCATATATTTT	CASSPAEPTAYGNTIYF